This passage covers 11 T cell receptor beta chains from one sample sequenced in a study of tumor-infiltrating lymphocytes in primary liver carcinoma. Co-extraction yielded RNA and DNA from 20-30 mg of unsorted bulk tissue. With around 500 ng total RNA as template and a constant-region primer, TCR beta cDNA was made. Three nested multiplex PCR rounds, a slightly modified ARM-PCR method, built the TCR beta libraries. The study ran its first two PCR rounds for roughly 11 cycles each, using TRBV1-TRBV30 forward primers and a C-beta reverse primer. One entry per CDR3 protein results from TCRdb running MiXCR on the multiplex PCR reads. The top ten clones hold about 56% of a sample with about 59,000 distinct CDR3 sequences, around 64% of them seen once. The sequenced material came from liver tumor tissue from sampling region 2. Subset denoted: tumor region T2, inferior pole. Every receptor here comes from a middle-aged man with primary liver carcinoma and hepatitis B virus infection.

In the case of this clonotype: A much larger clone is a single base away; this may be a read error. The V and J genes are TRBV30 and TRBJ2-3; tentatively, D is TRBD2 (6 bases). Germline-derived CDR1 and CDR2 are GTSNPN and SVGIG (reference sequence). The CDR3 has 14 residues. The CDR3 DNA reads as TGTGCCCGCCGGGCAGCGGGCCCCACAGATAAGCAGTATTTT. Protein sequence: CARRAAGPTDKQYF. The whole variable domain, remainder taken from reference TRBV30 and TRBJ2-3, is SQTIHQWPATLVQPVGSPLSLECTVEGTSNPNLYWYRQAAGRGLQLLFYSVGIGQISSEVPQNLSASRPQDRQFILSSKKLLLSDSGFYLCARRAAGPTDKQYFGPGTRLTVL.

This clonotype has a count of ten or more. V is TRBV6-6 and J is TRBJ1-5; D not certain. This CDR3 spans 17 amino acids. V dropped 6 bases and J dropped 3 bases, with 21 bases sitting between them. Germline values: CDR1 MNHNY, CDR2 SVGAGI (reference sequence). DNA for the CDR3: TGTGCCAGCAGCCCCCACCTGGACGATCGCTTCAATCAGCCCCAGCATTTT. Amino acid sequence: CASSPHLDDRFNQPQHF.

In regard to this clonotype: At one of its ends the junction is not consistent with the germline gene, which may arise from a read error. The V gene is TRBV11-2, the J gene TRBJ2-1, with D possibly matching TRBD2 (5 bases). Germline V gene sequence: CDR1 SGHAT, CDR2 FQNNGV. The CDR3 is 16 amino acids. CDR3 residues: CTSGLDQESSYNEQFF. The CDR3 nucleotides read TGTACCAGCGGCTTAGATCAAGAGAGCTCCTACAATGAGCAGTTCTTC. Full variable domain (outside the CDR3, taken from reference TRBV11-2 and TRBJ2-1): EAGVAQSPRYKIIEKRQSVAFWCNPISGHATLYWYQQILGQGPKLLIQFQNNGVVDDSQLPKDRFSAERLKGVDSTLKIQPAKLEDSAVYLCTSGLDQESSYNEQFFGPGTRLTVL.

Regarding this clonotype: Since no conserved phenylalanine or tryptophan closes the CDR3, a read error is the likely cause. The chain employs TRBV4-1 and TRBJ2-7; the D is unclear. This CDR3 contains 13 residues. Germline CDR1 MGHRA, CDR2 YSYEKL. With 5 bases removed from V and 0 bases from J, the gap between germline ends came to 8 bases. In DNA, the CDR3 is TGCGCCAGCAGCGTTAGGTTCTCCTACGAGCAGTACTTA. As protein: CASSVRFSYEQYL.

Regarding this clonotype: Germline is not matched at one junction end, which may reflect a read error. The V call is TRBV4-1, the J call TRBJ2-7, with TRBD2 matching 7 bases. The CDR3 has 16 amino acids. Per the germline V gene, CDR1 is MGHRA and CDR2 is YSYEKL. The CDR3 bases are TGCGCCAGCAACCAATCCCTAGCGGAGCCACTTTACGAGCGGCACTTC. Its translation is CASNQSLAEPLYERHF.

A few counts support this clonotype. This chain links TRBV6-1 with TRBJ1-2, with no clear D. CDR1 is MNHNS and CDR2 is SASEGT in the germline V gene. The CDR3 totals 12 residues. V was pared by 5 bases and J by 5 bases, with 9 bases between. CDR3 sequence (DNA): TGTGCCAGCAGTACCCCCCTATATGGCTACACCTTC. Its protein is CASSTPLYGYTF.

This clonotype was seen many times. V gene TRBV18 combines with J gene TRBJ1-1; a possible D gene is TRBD1 (6 bases). The V end lost 0 bases, the J end lost 1 base, and 12 bases lay between the germline ends. CDR1 and CDR2 (germline): KGHSH, LQKENI. The CDR3 has 16 amino acids. For the CDR3, the DNA is TGTGCCAGCTCACCACCATCCAGGGGATCGAACACTGAAGCTTTCTTT. This sequence encodes CASSPPSRGSNTEAFF.

The chain combines TRBV11-2 with TRBJ1-1; D may be TRBD1 (6 bases). From germline, CDR1 is SGHAT and CDR2 FQNNGV. The CDR3 runs 14 residues. Between the trimmed V and J ends, which lost 3 bases and 5 bases, there was a span of 13 bases. The CDR3 spells CASSFRGLGTEAFF. The CDR3 nucleotides read TGTGCCAGCAGCTTCAGGGGCCTGGGGACTGAAGCTTTCTTT. The full variable domain, in which reference TRBV11-2 and TRBJ1-1 provide the parts outside the CDR3, is EAGVAQSPRYKIIEKRQSVAFWCNPISGHATLYWYQQILGQGPKLLIQFQNNGVVDDSQLPKDRFSAERLKGVDSTLKIQPAKLEDSAVYLCASSFRGLGTEAFFGQGTRLTVV.

This clonotype has a handful of counts. The chain couples TRBV5-1 to TRBJ1-5; D gene unclear. The CDR3 loop spans 14 amino acids. V lost 4 bases to trimming and J lost 5 bases, with 13 bases between them. Per the germline V gene, CDR1 is SGHRS and CDR2 is YFSETQ. As DNA, the CDR3 is TGCGCCAGCAGCCCTGGCCCGGGCGATCAGCCCCAGCATTTT. This encodes CASSPGPGDQPQHF.

Notes on this clonotype: A junction end diverges from the germline sequence, so it may reflect a read error. V gene TRBV11-2 combines with J gene TRBJ2-5, with D perhaps matching TRBD1 or TRBD2 (6 bases each). This CDR3 has 15 amino acids. Looked up from germline, CDR1 is SGHAT and CDR2 is FQNNGV. The CDR3 loop reads CASSQTPGGGKETKF. DNA of the CDR3: TGTGCGAGCAGCCAAACTCCTGGAGGGGGGAAAGAGACCAAGTTC.

This sequence joins TRBV10-2 and TRBJ2-3, with TRBD2 matching 8 bases. Germline CDR1 and CDR2: WSHSY and SAAADI. The J segment lost 6 bases and the V segment lost 0 bases, leaving 5 bases of the junction unmatched. This CDR3 contains 15 residues. CDR3 sequence reads: CASSESKAGVDTQYF. The CDR3 region has the DNA TGCGCCAGCAGTGAGTCAAAAGCGGGAGTGGATACGCAGTATTTT.